This T cell receptor beta chain originates from a study of OX40 agonist ivuxolimab in advanced cancers. Sequencing was performed with immunoSEQ multiplex PCR; in TCRdb, only in-frame clones are kept and a portion is missing. Of approximately 90,000 clones in the sample, approximately 89% were seen once. A remark on this clone: Other DNA sequences in this sample translate to the same CDR3.

CDR3 length: 14 amino acids. The ends were cut back, 2 bases at V and 2 bases at J, with 9 bases in the middle. Germline CDR1 is SGHTA and CDR2 is FQGTGA. The chain combines TRBV7-3 with TRBJ1-1; perhaps TRBD1 as D (6 bases). This clonotype was obtained from an adult with an advanced solid tumor such as melanoma, head and neck, liver or kidney cancer. The sample was CD4+ or CD8+ T cells sorted from blood, taken in a trial of the OX40 agonist ivuxolimab. CDR3 protein: CASSLGRGNTEAFF. DNA for the CDR3: TGTGCCAGCAGCTTAGGCAGGGGAAACACTGAAGCTTTCTTT. The full variable domain, completed using reference TRBV7-3 and TRBJ1-1, is GAGVSQTPSNKVTEKGKYVELRCDPISGHTALYWYRQSLGQGPEFLIYFQGTGAADDSGLPNDRFFAVRPEGSVSTLKIQRTERGDSAVYLCASSLGRGNTEAFFGQGTRLTVV.